This T cell receptor (beta chain) came from a study of Ad26.COV2.S vaccination and SARS-CoV-2 variants. Overall study: The authors gave Ad26.COV2.S intramuscularly, either once or twice 56 days apart. Points from the study as a whole: Substantial breadth in spike-specific CD8+ and CD4+ T cell responses was reportedly seen after vaccination.

About this clone: As yet, its antigen is unknown.

Data came from immunoSEQ multiplex PCR; TCRdb stores just in-frame clones and leaves some out. The data show about 350,000 clones, around 89% seen once. Treatment indicated: some 20 received Ad26.COV2.S at low or high dose, single or two shots; 5 received placebo; per-sample allocation not given. After the first vaccine or placebo injection, samples were drawn on day 63. Trimming cost V 3 bases and J 0 bases; bases outside gene matches: 7. The CDR3 runs 18 residues. The germline V gene encodes CDR1 SGHRS and CDR2 YFSETQ. This chain connects TRBV5-1 to TRBJ2-3, with 13 bases matching TRBD2. The sample in question was peripheral blood, obtained in a trial of Ad26.COV2.S vaccine versus placebo. The sequence came from a person aged 18-60 years who received the Ad26.COV2.S COVID-19 vaccine or a placebo. For the CDR3, the DNA is TGCGCCAGCAGCTCCCGACTAGCGGGAGGCCTAAGCACAGATACGCAGTATTTT. This sequence encodes CASSSRLAGGLSTDTQYF.